A single sample is the source of the 27 T cell receptor beta chains below, sequenced in a study of CXCR4 blockade with PD-1 therapy in pancreatic cancer. The protocol was immunoSEQ multiplex PCR, while the TCRdb copy is restricted to in-frame clones and leaves out a portion. The data contain around 15,000 clones, around 72% of them singletons. Specimen: tumor tissue. All receptors derive from a human donor with pancreatic ductal adenocarcinoma.

This chain links TRBV7-6 with TRBJ2-1; D uncertain. From germline, CDR1 is SGHVS and CDR2 FNYEAQ. Trimming took 3 bases from V and 0 from J, leaving 9 bases between them. CDR3 length equals 15 residues. CDR3 amino acids: CASSLWAASYNEQFF. The CDR3 DNA reads as TGTGCCAGCAGCTTGTGGGCGGCCTCCTACAATGAGCAGTTCTTC.

The genes are TRBV30 and TRBJ2-1; TRBD1 matches 9 bases. Germline assignment: CDR1 GTSNPN and CDR2 SVGIG (reference sequence). The trim removed 3 bases at V and 4 bases at J, leaving 4 bases unmatched. The CDR3 runs 14 residues. The CDR3 loop reads CAWRRDRVYNEQFF. CDR3 bases: TGTGCCTGGAGAAGGGACAGGGTGTACAATGAGCAGTTCTTC.

This clone was found a few times. This chain connects TRBV9 to TRBJ1-4; D unresolved. Germline CDR1 reads SGDLS; CDR2 reads YYNGEE. The CDR3 loop spans 15 amino acids. Trimming removed 0 bases from V and 0 bases from J, with 6 bases in between. This chain's CDR3 is CASSVGWATNEKLFF. CDR3 sequence (DNA): TGTGCCAGCAGCGTAGGATGGGCAACTAATGAAAAACTGTTTTTT.

The chain employs TRBV28 and TRBJ1-3; D unresolved. V gave up 5 bases and J gave up 4 bases, with 12 bases separating them. Germline-derived CDR1 and CDR2 are MDHEN and SYDVKM. The CDR3 has 14 amino acids. CDR3 nucleotides: TGTGCCAGCAGTCCCATCCCGAGGGGAAACACCATATATTTT. Its protein product is CASSPIPRGNTIYF. The full variable domain, with the rest looked up from reference TRBV28 and TRBJ1-3, is DVKVTQSSRYLVKRTGEKVFLECVQDMDHENMFWYRQDPGLGLRLIYFSYDVKMKEKGDIPEGYSVSREKKERFSLILESASTNQTSMYLCASSPIPRGNTIYFGEGSWLTVV.

The rearrangement uses TRBV23-1 and TRBJ1-6; maybe TRBD1 (5 bases). TRBV23-1 is designated an ORF whose function remains uncertain. Trimming shortened V by 5 bases and J by 12 bases, and 17 bases separated the two germline ends. CDR3 length: 14 amino acids. The CDR3 region has the DNA TGCGCCAGCAGTACGCCGGGACCAGGCTTACCCCTCCACTTT. Translating it yields CASSTPGPGLPLHF.

This rearrangement joins TRBV19 to TRBJ2-1; 14 bases are shared with TRBD2. Unmatched junction bases numbered 4, after V lost 5 bases and J lost 1 base. There are 17 residues in the CDR3. Germline CDR1 and CDR2: LNHDA and SQIVND (reference sequence). The CDR3 loop is CASSAGLAGVSYNEQFF. As DNA, the CDR3 is TGTGCCAGTAGTGCGGGACTAGCGGGAGTTTCCTACAATGAGCAGTTCTTC. Based on the CDR3 plus reference TRBV19 and TRBJ2-1, the full variable domain is DGGITQSPKYLFRKEGQNVTLSCEQNLNHDAMYWYRQDPGQGLRLIYYSQIVNDFQKGDIAEGYSVSREKKESFPLTVTSAQKNPTAFYLCASSAGLAGVSYNEQFFGPGTRLTVL.

CDR3 protein: CASRHSSGGSYNEQFF. As DNA, the CDR3 is TGTGCCAGCCGCCATTCTAGCGGGGGGTCCTACAATGAGCAGTTCTTC. The chain recombines TRBV25-1 with TRBJ2-1, with 11 bases identical to TRBD2. With 8 bases clipped from V and 1 base from J, the junction kept 7 bases outside the gene matches. The germline CDR1 and CDR2 sequences are MGHDK and SYGVNS. The CDR3 sequence is 16 residues long.

The chain combines TRBV19 with TRBJ2-5; TRBD2 aligns across 10 bases. The CDR3 has 17 amino acids. Germline-derived CDR1 and CDR2 are LNHDA and SQIVND (reference sequence). V dropped 2 bases and J dropped 2; count of bases not matched to a gene: 8. For the CDR3, the DNA is TGTGCCAGTAGTATACGGTGGGCTAGCGGGAGTCAAGAGACCCAGTACTTC. As protein: CASSIRWASGSQETQYF.

V is TRBV30 and J is TRBJ2-1; D is possibly TRBD2 (5 bases). This CDR3 is built from 12 residues. V lost 1 base and J lost 8, with 9 bases in between. Germline values: CDR1 GTSNPN, CDR2 SVGIG (reference sequence). CDR3: CAWSGGSYEQFF. The CDR3 DNA sequence: TGTGCCTGGAGTGGTGGGAGCTATGAGCAGTTCTTC. The entire variable domain, with the rest obtained from reference TRBV30 and TRBJ2-1, is as follows: SQTIHQWPATLVQPVGSPLSLECTVEGTSNPNLYWYRQAAGRGLQLLFYSVGIGQISSEVPQNLSASRPQDRQFILSSKKLLLSDSGFYLCAWSGGSYEQFFGPGTRLTVL.

The rearrangement links TRBV12-5 to TRBJ1-4, with no clear D. CDR3 length: 12 residues. Germline V lookup: CDR1 LGHNT, CDR2 FRNRAP. CDR3: CASRGPEEKLFF. In nucleotides, the CDR3 is TGTGCCAGCCGGGGTCCGGAGGAAAAACTGTTTTTT.

V usage is TRBV18 and J usage is TRBJ1-1; D not certain. V gave up 3 bases and J gave up 1 base, with 3 bases separating them. CDR1 is KGHSH, CDR2 LQKENI, per germline. The CDR3 runs 12 residues. CDR3 coding DNA: TGTGCCAGCTCACCCCCGAACACTGAAGCTTTCTTT. This codes for CASSPPNTEAFF. The complete variable domain, with remaining parts taken from reference TRBV18 and TRBJ1-1, reads NAGVMQNPRHLVRRRGQEARLRCSPMKGHSHVYWYRQLPEEGLKFMVYLQKENIIDESGMPKERFSAEFPKEGPSILRIQQVVRGDSAAYFCASSPPNTEAFFGQGTRLTVV.

The V gene is TRBV28, the J gene TRBJ1-2; D gene unclear. The CDR3 length is 14 residues. Trimming shortened V by 7 bases and J by 7 bases, and 19 bases separated the two germline ends. Per the germline V gene, CDR1 is MDHEN and CDR2 is SYDVKM. Here the CDR3 reads CASIRTYPGVGYTF. The CDR3 bases are TGTGCCAGCATCCGGACGTACCCCGGGGTTGGCTACACCTTC.

This clone was counted only a few times. The genes are TRBV7-6 and TRBJ1-3, with no clear D. The germline V gene encodes CDR1 SGHVS and CDR2 FNYEAQ. The CDR3 extends over 18 amino acids. Between the trimmed V and J ends, which lost 1 base and 1 base, there was a span of 17 bases. The CDR3 DNA reads as TGTGCCAGCAGCTTAGGGAGAGGGCGGGGAGCGTCTGGAAACACCATATATTTT. Amino acids: CASSLGRGRGASGNTIYF. Full variable domain (rest looked up from reference TRBV7-6 and TRBJ1-3): GAGVSQSPRYKVTKRGQDVALRCDPISGHVSLYWYRQALGQGPEFLTYFNYEAQQDKSGLPNDRFSAERPEGSISTLTIQRTEQRDSAMYRCASSLGRGRGASGNTIYFGEGSWLTVV.

The genes are TRBV18 and TRBJ2-6; D may be TRBD1 (6 bases). The CDR3 spans 18 residues. Germline CDR1 is KGHSH and CDR2 is LQKENI. V lost 2 bases, J lost 2 bases, and 16 bases lay in between. The CDR3 nucleotides are TGTGCCAGCTCACCAAGAGGCCAGGGGCCTACTGGGGCCAACGTCCTGACTTTC. Amino acid sequence: CASSPRGQGPTGANVLTF.

The V gene is TRBV28, the J gene TRBJ2-1; TRBD2 is a possible D gene (5 bases). Germline V gene data show CDR1 as MDHEN and CDR2 as SYDVKM. This CDR3 is built from 14 residues. V was pared by 5 bases and J by 5 bases, with 13 bases between. CDR3 sequence (DNA): TGTGCCAGCAGTGGCGGGTCGGTTAACAATGAGCAGTTCTTC. Protein sequence: CASSGGSVNNEQFF.

The rearrangement joins TRBV28 to TRBJ2-7, with unresolved D. The CDR3 is 12 amino acids. The germline V gene encodes CDR1 MDHEN and CDR2 SYDVKM. Trimming removed 1 base at V and 3 bases at J, with 4 bases between. CDR3 DNA: TGTGCCAGCAGTTTATTTTTCTACGAGCAGTACTTC. Its protein product is CASSLFFYEQYF.

The chain is built from TRBV6-8 and TRBJ1-3; D gene ambiguous. There are 15 residues in the CDR3. V lost 1 base, J lost 0 bases, and 7 bases lay in between. Germline-derived CDR1 and CDR2 are MNHGY and SAAAGT. The DNA for the CDR3 is TGTGCCAGCAGTTACTACAGCGACTCTGGAAACACCATATATTTT. This sequence encodes CASSYYSDSGNTIYF.

This clone was seen only once. The J gene is TRBJ1-5, the V gene TRBV19, with D perhaps matching TRBD1 (5 bases). Trimming took 7 bases from V and 6 from J, leaving 16 bases between them. In germline, CDR1 is LNHDA, CDR2 SQIVND (reference sequence). The CDR3 sequence is 14 residues long. CDR3 sequence reads: CASTPRGGGQPQHF. The CDR3 DNA is TGTGCCAGTACCCCGAGGGGCGGGGGTCAGCCCCAGCATTTT.

As to this clone: Other nucleotide sequences in the sample specify the same CDR3. The V gene is TRBV5-1, the J gene TRBJ2-2; 13 bases align to TRBD2. The CDR3 totals 15 residues. Germline V CDR1 and CDR2: SGHRS, YFSETQ. Trimming removed 4 bases from V and 6 bases from J; junction bases left unmatched: 3. The CDR3 DNA follows: TGCGCCAGCAGCCCCGGACTAGCGGGAGCCGGGGAGCTGTTTTTT. Translating gives CASSPGLAGAGELFF.

The chain couples TRBV29-1 to TRBJ2-7; D gene uncertain. Trimming pared 4 bases from V and 6 bases from J, leaving 13 bases between. The length of the CDR3 is 12 residues. Germline lookup yields CDR1 SQVTM and CDR2 ANQGSEA. For the CDR3, the DNA is TGCAGCGTTGGCCTACGACCAAGCGAGCAGTACTTC. Its protein is CSVGLRPSEQYF.

The rearrangement joins TRBV18 to TRBJ1-4; D call uncertain. This CDR3 is built from 17 residues. Germline values: CDR1 KGHSH, CDR2 LQKENI. V was cut by 3 bases and J by 0 bases, with 14 bases left in between. The CDR3 DNA reads TGTGCCAGCTCACCCCTCACAGTTTTTGCAACTAATGAAAAACTGTTTTTT. Encoded protein: CASSPLTVFATNEKLFF.

The rearrangement links TRBV27 to TRBJ2-7, with D uncertain. V dropped 6 bases and J dropped 7 bases, with 13 bases sitting between them. There are 12 residues in the CDR3. Germline V gene lookup returns CDR1 MNHEY and CDR2 SMNVEV (reference sequence). Written as DNA, the CDR3 is TGTGCCAGCAGCCCATCCCCCGGGGAGCAGTACTTC. Translation gives CASSPSPGEQYF.

V and J are TRBV6-1 and TRBJ2-3; D remains unclear. V lost 2 bases and J 2 bases, leaving 8 bases between the germline ends. Germline V gene sequence: CDR1 MNHNS, CDR2 SASEGT. The CDR3 loop spans 14 amino acids. Here the CDR3 reads CASSENGHTDTQYF. CDR3 DNA: TGTGCCAGCAGTGAAAACGGTCACACAGATACGCAGTATTTT.

This rearrangement joins TRBV10-3 to TRBJ1-3; the D gene is possibly TRBD1 (5 bases). Germline V gives CDR1 ENHRY, CDR2 SYGVKD. The CDR3 contains 20 residues. Trimming stripped 2 bases from V and 2 bases from J, with 25 bases between. CDR3 sequence reads: CAISERSNEVRAKTGNTIYF. In DNA form, the CDR3 reads TGTGCCATCAGTGAGAGGTCAAATGAGGTCAGGGCGAAGACTGGAAACACCATATATTTT.

This rearrangement joins TRBV28 to TRBJ2-1; weak D call: TRBD2 (6 bases). There are 15 residues in the CDR3. Per germline, CDR1 MDHEN and CDR2 SYDVKM. Trimming left V 1 base short and J 7 bases short, with 14 bases between. The CDR3 DNA follows: TGTGCCAGCAGTTTATCGGCGGGATTAGTTAATGAGCAGTTCTTC. Translation gives CASSLSAGLVNEQFF.

In the case of this clone: The junction departs from germline at one end; a sequencing error may be responsible. The chain combines TRBV10-3 with TRBJ1-3; possibly TRBD1 for D (6 bases). The germline gives CDR1 ENHRY, CDR2 SYGVKD. The CDR3 is 14 residues long. CDR3 coding DNA: TGTGCCAGCAGTGAGGGGGGGTCCGGAAACATCATATATTTT. Translating gives CASSEGGSGNIIYF.

This clone was counted a few times. This chain links TRBV19 with TRBJ2-5; TRBD2 matches 16 bases. The germline V gene has CDR1 LNHDA and CDR2 SQIVND (reference sequence). The CDR3 loop spans 17 amino acids. V trimming: 5 bases; J trimming: 4 bases; junction bases outside the gene matches: 7. This CDR3 is CASSAGLAGGMRETQYF. In DNA, the CDR3 is TGTGCCAGTAGTGCGGGACTAGCGGGAGGGATGAGAGAGACCCAGTACTTC.